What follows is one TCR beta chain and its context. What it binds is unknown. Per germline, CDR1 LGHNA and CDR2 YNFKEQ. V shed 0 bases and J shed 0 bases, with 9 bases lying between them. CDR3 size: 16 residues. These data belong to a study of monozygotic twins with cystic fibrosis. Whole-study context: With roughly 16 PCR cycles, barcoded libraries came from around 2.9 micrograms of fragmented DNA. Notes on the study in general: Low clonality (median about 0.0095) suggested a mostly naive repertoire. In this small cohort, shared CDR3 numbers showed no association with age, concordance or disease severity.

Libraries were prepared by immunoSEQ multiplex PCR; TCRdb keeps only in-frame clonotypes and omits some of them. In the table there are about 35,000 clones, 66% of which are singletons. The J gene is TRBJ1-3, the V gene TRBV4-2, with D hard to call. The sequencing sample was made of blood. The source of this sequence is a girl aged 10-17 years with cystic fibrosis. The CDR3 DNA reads TGTGCCAGCAGCCAAGACTGGGGAACCTCTGGAAACACCATATATTTT. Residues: CASSQDWGTSGNTIYF.